What follows are 11 T cell receptor gamma chains derived from one specimen sequenced in a study of Vδ1+ human thymocytes (dated by TCRdb to the late 2010s). Results and caveats for the whole study, not just this receptor: In contrast to oligoclonal peripheral blood repertoires, thymic TRG and TRD repertoires appeared to be highly polyclonal with Gaussian CDR3 length distributions.

No antigen has been identified for these receptors. The reads were generated on an Illumina MiSeq. RNA extraction was carried out with the RNeasy mini kit, and reverse transcription was then done using Superscript III. CDR3 amplicons were generated by multiplex PCR with pooled V-gene forward primers and a constant-region reverse primer carrying Illumina adaptor overhangs. TCRdb called clones from the public reads with CATT, and repeated DNA sequences were later combined into one row. Recorded for this sample are tens of thousands of gamma-chain clones; around 20% of them occurred a single time. The ten largest clones take up under 2% of the sample. Sequenced input: Vdelta1+ gamma-delta thymocytes from the thymus. The sample's cell subset or site, from its label and the paper: FACS-sorted CD3+ TCRalphabeta- TCRVdelta1+ TCRVdelta2- thymocytes. Receptor source: a girl in the first two years of life who had congenital heart surgery.

This chain uses TRGV4 with TRGJ1 or TRGJ2. The trim removed 5 bases at V and 12 bases at J, leaving 16 bases unmatched. Germline-derived CDR1 and CDR2 are EGSTGY and YDSYTSSV. The length of the CDR3 is 13 residues. Here the CDR3 DNA reads TGTGCCACCTGGGCTGCGGGTGCCTACCTGAAACTCTTT. This codes for CATWAAGAYLKLF.

This clone was picked up a small number of times. The same CDR3 is also encoded by other DNA sequences in this sample. The chain uses TRGV9 and TRGJ1 or TRGJ2. CDR3 size: 11 residues. V shed 5 bases and J 5 bases; nucleotides not matched to a gene: 3. Germline assignment: CDR1 GITISATS and CDR2 ISYDGTV (reference sequence). The CDR3 DNA is TGTGCCTTGTGGGGCCATTATAAGAAACTCTTT. It translates to CALWGHYKKLF.

On this clone: Germline is not matched at one junction end, which may reflect a read error. The chain combines TRGV9 with TRGJ1 or TRGJ2. The CDR3 length is 16 residues. From germline, CDR1 is GITISATS and CDR2 ISYDGTV (reference sequence). DNA for the CDR3: TGTGCCTTGTGGGAGTTCATAAGGACCAATTATTATAAGATACTCTTT. This encodes CALWEFIRTNYYKILF.

Only a few counts were recorded for this clone. The gene calls are TRGV3 and TRGJ1 or TRGJ2. With 3 bases clipped from V and 9 bases from J, the junction kept 8 bases outside the gene matches. CDR1 is VTNTFY and CDR2 is YDVSTARD in the germline V gene (reference sequence). The CDR3 consists of 12 residues. The CDR3 here is CATWDDGCKKLF. CDR3 bases: TGTGCCACCTGGGACGATGGATGTAAGAAACTCTTT.

The chain links TRGV9 to TRGJP2. The CDR3 has 13 residues. Looked up from germline, CDR1 is GITISATS and CDR2 is ISYDGTV (reference sequence). The V segment lost 3 bases and the J segment 8 bases; nucleotides outside the gene matches: 6. The CDR3 DNA reads as TGTGCCTTGTGGGAGCGCGGGGATTGGATCAAGACGTTT. Its protein product is CALWERGDWIKTF.

This clone was seen more than once but under ten times. The chain links TRGV2 to TRGJ1 or TRGJ2. The CDR3 is 12 residues long. V lost 6 bases to trimming and J lost 3 bases; unmatched junction nucleotides: 5. Per the germline V gene, CDR1 is EGSNGY and CDR2 is YDSYNSKV. Here the CDR3 DNA reads TGTGCCACCTGGCCTTCTTATTATAAGAAACTCTTT. Protein product: CATWPSYYKKLF.

The rearrangement uses TRGV8 and TRGJ1 or TRGJ2. With V trimmed by 3 bases and J by 12 bases, 11 bases remained unmatched. Germline V CDR1 and CDR2: VENAVY, YDSYNSRV. The CDR3 sequence is 12 residues long. This CDR3 reads CATWDPRRRKLF. In DNA, the CDR3 is TGTGCCACCTGGGATCCGAGGCGAAGGAAACTCTTT.

This clone has just a few counts. Other DNA sequences of this sample code for an identical CDR3. This rearrangement joins TRGV9 to TRGJ1 or TRGJ2. The CDR3 extends over 13 amino acids. V lost 1 base, J lost 5 bases, and 5 bases stayed unmatched. The germline V gene encodes CDR1 GITISATS and CDR2 ISYDGTV (reference sequence). CDR3 coding DNA: TGTGCCTTGTGGGAGGTTTGGAATTATAAGAAACTCTTT. Amino acid sequence: CALWEVWNYKKLF.

Of note for this clone: Other DNA sequences from this sample encode an identical CDR3 as well. The chain uses TRGV2 and TRGJP1. CDR1 and CDR2 from the germline V gene are EGSNGY and YDSYNSKV. Trimming at V came to 0 bases and at J to 0 bases, leaving 1 base not matched to a gene. The CDR3 is made up of 15 amino acids. In DNA form, the CDR3 reads TGTGCCACCTGGGACGGGGATACCACTGGTTGGTTCAAGATATTT. Amino acid sequence: CATWDGDTTGWFKIF.

The genes are TRGV5 and TRGJP2. The CDR3 sequence is 17 residues long. The V segment lost 0 bases and the J segment 2 bases; nucleotides outside the gene matches: 9. The germline V gene encodes CDR1 VINAFY and CDR2 YDVSNSKD. The CDR3 DNA reads as TGTGCCACCTGGGACAGGCCGGTGGGGAGTAGTGATTGGATCAAGACGTTT. It codes for CATWDRPVGSSDWIKTF.

Comment on this clone: This may arise from a read error, as a much more abundant clone is one base away. Other nucleotide sequences from this sample produce the same CDR3. The rearrangement links TRGV3 to TRGJ1 or TRGJ2. Trimming cost V 3 bases and J 4 bases; bases outside gene matches: 6. The CDR3 runs to 13 residues. The germline gives CDR1 VTNTFY, CDR2 YDVSTARD (reference sequence). The CDR3 sequence: CATWDRRYYKKLF. For the CDR3, the DNA is TGTGCCACCTGGGACCGGCGCTATTATAAGAAACTCTTT.